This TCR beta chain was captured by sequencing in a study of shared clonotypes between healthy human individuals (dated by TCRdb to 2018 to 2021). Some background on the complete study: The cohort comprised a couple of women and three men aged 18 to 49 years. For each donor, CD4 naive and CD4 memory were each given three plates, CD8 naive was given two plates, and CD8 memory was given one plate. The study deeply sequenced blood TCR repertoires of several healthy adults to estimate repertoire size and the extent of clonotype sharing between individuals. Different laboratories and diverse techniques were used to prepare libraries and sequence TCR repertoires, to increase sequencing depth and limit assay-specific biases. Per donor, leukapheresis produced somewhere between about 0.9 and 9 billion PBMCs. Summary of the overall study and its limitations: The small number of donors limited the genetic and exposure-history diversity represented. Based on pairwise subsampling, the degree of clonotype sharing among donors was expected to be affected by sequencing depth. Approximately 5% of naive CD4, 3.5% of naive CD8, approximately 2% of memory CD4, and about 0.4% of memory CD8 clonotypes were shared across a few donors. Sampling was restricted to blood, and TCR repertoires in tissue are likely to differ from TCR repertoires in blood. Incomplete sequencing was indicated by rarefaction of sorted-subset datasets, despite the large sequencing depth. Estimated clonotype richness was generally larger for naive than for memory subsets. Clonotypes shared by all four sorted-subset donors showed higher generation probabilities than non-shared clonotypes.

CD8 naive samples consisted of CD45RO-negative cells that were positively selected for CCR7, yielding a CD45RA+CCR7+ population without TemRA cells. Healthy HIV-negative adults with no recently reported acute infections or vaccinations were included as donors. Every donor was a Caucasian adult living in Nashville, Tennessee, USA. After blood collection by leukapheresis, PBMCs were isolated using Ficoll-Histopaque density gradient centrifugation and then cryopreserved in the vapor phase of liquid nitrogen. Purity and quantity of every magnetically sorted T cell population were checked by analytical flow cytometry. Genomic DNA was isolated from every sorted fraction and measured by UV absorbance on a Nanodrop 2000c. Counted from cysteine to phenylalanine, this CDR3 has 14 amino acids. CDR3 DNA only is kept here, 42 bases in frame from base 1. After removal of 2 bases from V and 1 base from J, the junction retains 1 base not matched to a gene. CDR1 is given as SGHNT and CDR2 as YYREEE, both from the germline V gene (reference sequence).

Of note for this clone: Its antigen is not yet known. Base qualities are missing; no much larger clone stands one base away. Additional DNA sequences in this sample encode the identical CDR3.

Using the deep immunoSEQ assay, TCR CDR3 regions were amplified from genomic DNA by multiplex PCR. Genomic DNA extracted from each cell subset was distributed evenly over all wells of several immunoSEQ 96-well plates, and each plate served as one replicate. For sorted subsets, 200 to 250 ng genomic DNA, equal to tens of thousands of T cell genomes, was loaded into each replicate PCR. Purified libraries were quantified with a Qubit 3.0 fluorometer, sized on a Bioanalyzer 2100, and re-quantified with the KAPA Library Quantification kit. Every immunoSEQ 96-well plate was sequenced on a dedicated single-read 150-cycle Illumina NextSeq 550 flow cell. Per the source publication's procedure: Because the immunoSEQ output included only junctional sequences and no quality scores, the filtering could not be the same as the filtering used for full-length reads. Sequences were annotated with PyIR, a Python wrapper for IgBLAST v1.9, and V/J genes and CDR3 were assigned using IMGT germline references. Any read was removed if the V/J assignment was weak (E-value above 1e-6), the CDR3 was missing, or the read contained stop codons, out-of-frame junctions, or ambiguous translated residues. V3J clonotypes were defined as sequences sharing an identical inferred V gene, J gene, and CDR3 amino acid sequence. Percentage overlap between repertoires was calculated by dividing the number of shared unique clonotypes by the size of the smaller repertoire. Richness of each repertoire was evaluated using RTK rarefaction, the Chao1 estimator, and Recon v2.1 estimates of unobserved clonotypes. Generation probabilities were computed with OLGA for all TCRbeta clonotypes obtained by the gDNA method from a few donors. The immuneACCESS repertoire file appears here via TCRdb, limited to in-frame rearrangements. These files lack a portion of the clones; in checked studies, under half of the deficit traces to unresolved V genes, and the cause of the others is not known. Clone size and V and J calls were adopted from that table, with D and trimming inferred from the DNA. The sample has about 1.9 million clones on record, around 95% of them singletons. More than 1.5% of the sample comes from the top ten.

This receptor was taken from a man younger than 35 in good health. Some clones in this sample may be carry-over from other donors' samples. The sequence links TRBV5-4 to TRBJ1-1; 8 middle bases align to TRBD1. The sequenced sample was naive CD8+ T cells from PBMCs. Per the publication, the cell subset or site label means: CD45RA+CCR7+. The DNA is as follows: TGTGCCAGCAGCTTTACAGGGGGGAACACTGAAGCTTTCTTT. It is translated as CASSFTGGNTEAFF. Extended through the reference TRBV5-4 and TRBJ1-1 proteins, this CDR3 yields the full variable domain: ETGVTQSPTHLIKTRGQQVTLRCSSQSGHNTVSWYQQALGQGPQFIFQYYREEENGRGNFPPRFSGLQFPNYSSELNVNALELDDSALYLCASSFTGGNTEAFFGQGTRLTVV.